This TCR beta chain is from a study of CD4+ T cells in melanoma. For this clone: As yet, its antigen is unknown.

Germline CDR1 reads MNHEY; CDR2 reads SVGAGI. The V end lost 7 bases, the J end lost 0 bases, and 10 bases lay between the germline ends. CDR3 length equals 14 residues. Here immunoSEQ multiplex PCR was the method, and the copy in TCRdb shows in-frame clones only, minus some. The data hold 90,000 to 130,000 clones, with roughly 90% observed a single time. Study-wide points: CD8+ T cell, macrophage and B cell function reportedly correlated with neoantigen-specific CD4+ T cells.

This receptor was obtained from a human donor with melanoma. The V and J genes are TRBV6-5 and TRBJ2-4; D might be TRBD1 (5 bases). The source material was peripheral blood. The CDR3 nucleotides read TGTGCCAGCATAGGGCAGGGAGCCAAAAACATTCAGTACTTC. Its protein product is CASIGQGAKNIQYF.